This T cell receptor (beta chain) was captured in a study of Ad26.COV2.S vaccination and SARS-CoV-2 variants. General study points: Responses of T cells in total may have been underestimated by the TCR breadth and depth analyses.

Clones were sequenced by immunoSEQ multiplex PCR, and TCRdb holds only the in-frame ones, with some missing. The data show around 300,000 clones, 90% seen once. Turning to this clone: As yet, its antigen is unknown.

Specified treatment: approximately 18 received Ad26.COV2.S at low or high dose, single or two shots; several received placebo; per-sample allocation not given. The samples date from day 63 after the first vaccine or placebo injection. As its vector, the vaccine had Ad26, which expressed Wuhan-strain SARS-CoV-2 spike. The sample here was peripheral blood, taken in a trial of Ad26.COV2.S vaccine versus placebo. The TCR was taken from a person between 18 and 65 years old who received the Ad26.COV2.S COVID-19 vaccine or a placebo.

The CDR3 sequence: CASSTDPYNEQFF. CDR3 in DNA: TGTGCCAGCAGCACGGACCCTTACAATGAGCAGTTCTTC. The V call is TRBV5-5, the J call TRBJ2-1, with D hard to call. CDR1 and CDR2 (germline): SGHKS, YYEKEE (reference sequence). This CDR3 is 13 amino acids long. V was pared by 4 bases and J by 4 bases, with 9 bases between.